The 10 T cell receptor beta chains below come from one sample, sequenced in a study of technical replicates of blood from a few donors. Clones were read by immunoSEQ multiplex PCR, and TCRdb kept only the in-frame ones, dropping some. The repertoire has about 74,000 clones, more than 90% of them found once; the top ten carry 0.36%. The specimen sequenced was T cells isolated from PBMCs. The receptors derive from a human donor in good health.

This clone was picked up one time. The J gene is TRBJ1-4, the V gene TRBV9; 8 nucleotides line up with TRBD1. The germline CDR1 and CDR2 sequences are SGDLS and YYNGEE. The V segment lost 3 bases and the J segment 3 bases; nucleotides outside the gene matches: 4. CDR3 length equals 15 residues. The CDR3 DNA follows: TGTGCCAGCAGCGCTCAGGGGGCGGCTAATGAAAAACTGTTTTTT. Encoded protein: CASSAQGAANEKLFF.

V usage is TRBV5-1 and J usage is TRBJ1-1; no definite D call. Germline loops: CDR1 SGHRS, CDR2 YFSETQ. Deletions cut 1 base from V and 2 bases from J, with 9 bases between. The CDR3 loop spans 14 amino acids. The CDR3 spells CASSLTAGNTEAFF. Written as DNA, the CDR3 is TGCGCCAGCAGCTTGACAGCGGGTAACACTGAAGCTTTCTTT.

V gene TRBV6-1 combines with J gene TRBJ2-7; D is perhaps TRBD1 (6 bases). V was trimmed by 2 bases and J by 6 bases, leaving 11 bases between them. The CDR3 is made up of 13 amino acids. The germline CDR1 and CDR2 sequences are MNHNS and SASEGT. In DNA form, the CDR3 reads TGTGCCAGCAGTGAACAGGGGTATGGCGAGCAGTACTTC. Translation gives CASSEQGYGEQYF.

V usage is TRBV28 and J usage is TRBJ1-5; 11 positions match TRBD1. V lost 2 bases, J lost 9 bases, and 6 bases stayed unmatched. Germline CDR1 and CDR2: MDHEN and SYDVKM. The CDR3 consists of 15 residues. The CDR3 loop reads CASSLGGQGVGPQHF. Here the CDR3 DNA reads TGTGCCAGCAGTTTAGGGGGACAGGGGGTTGGGCCCCAGCATTTT.

The V call is TRBV9, the J call TRBJ2-1; a weak D match, TRBD2 (6 bases). Deletions cut 4 bases from V and 3 bases from J, with 20 bases between. The CDR3 is 17 amino acids. CDR1 and CDR2 (germline): SGDLS, YYNGEE. The CDR3 DNA sequence: TGTGCCAGCAGCTCCCCTCGTGGCGGGGCGAACTACAATGAGCAGTTCTTC. Translating it yields CASSSPRGGANYNEQFF.

The genes are TRBV7-9 and TRBJ1-1; 7 positions match TRBD1. The V gene end was trimmed by 7 bases and the J gene end by 4 bases; junction bases not matched to a gene: 3. The length of the CDR3 is 12 residues. Germline CDR1 SEHNR, CDR2 FQNEAQ (reference sequence). CDR3 in amino acids: CASTQGGTEAFF. CDR3 bases: TGTGCCAGCACTCAGGGGGGCACTGAAGCTTTCTTT.

Comments on this clone: This sample also contains other DNA sequences that code for the same CDR3. This chain links TRBV27 with TRBJ1-1; D is unclear. Per the germline V gene, CDR1 is MNHEY and CDR2 is SMNVEV (reference sequence). The CDR3 has 11 residues. Trimming removed 6 bases at V and 1 base at J, with 3 bases between. Written as DNA, the CDR3 is TGTGCCAGCAGGAGGAACACTGAAGCTTTCTTT. Translated: CASRRNTEAFF.

V usage is TRBV7-9 and J usage is TRBJ1-2, with 12 bases fitting TRBD1. The CDR3 spans 15 residues. Germline CDR1 reads SEHNR; CDR2 reads FQNEAQ (reference sequence). V was clipped by 5 bases and J by 5 bases; unmatched bases: 6. The CDR3 nucleotides read TGTGCCAGCAGCGTGGGACAGGGGGCAGATTATGGCTACACCTTC. It encodes CASSVGQGADYGYTF.

The genes are TRBV6-5 and TRBJ2-7, with no clear D. CDR1 is MNHEY, CDR2 SVGAGI, per germline. The CDR3 runs 13 residues. V was shortened by 2 bases and J by 2 bases, with 7 bases between the two germline ends. CDR3 sequence: CASSYGRTYEQYF. The CDR3 DNA reads as TGTGCCAGCAGTTACGGCAGGACCTACGAGCAGTACTTC.

The rearrangement uses TRBV4-3 and TRBJ2-3, with 12 bases fitting TRBD2. The length of the CDR3 is 18 residues. The J segment lost 5 bases and the V segment lost 1 base, leaving 10 bases of the junction unmatched. Germline V lookup: CDR1 LGHNA, CDR2 YSLEER. The CDR3 loop is CASSQGLRTSGIGDTQYF. CDR3 in DNA: TGCGCCAGCAGCCAAGGCCTTCGGACTAGCGGGATTGGAGATACGCAGTATTTT.